Listed below are T cell receptor beta chains from one sample, sequenced in a study of blood T cell repertoires in COVID-19. This table comes from immunoSEQ multiplex PCR, and its TCRdb copy is limited to in-frame clones, with some not included. Of about 330,000 clones detected, about nine tenths appear once; the ten largest clones hold over 9.5%. The sequenced material came from PBMCs or T cells enriched from blood (not recorded which). The receptor set was obtained from a woman aged 18 to 35 who had recovered from COVID-19. Both conserved end residues are part of each CDR3. The order of the fields is D gene, clone size, J gene, V gene, CDR3 DNA, CDR3 protein. A D gene is named only where the DNA matches it firmly. Clone sizes are given selectively: once, few, many, or a class where the clone is expanded.

d_gene: NA; abundance: NA; j_gene: TRBJ2-7; v_gene: TRBV24-1; CDR3nt: TGTGCCACCAGTGACCCTACTCTTCAGTACTTC; CDR3aa: CATSDPTLQYF
d_gene: NA; abundance: many; j_gene: TRBJ2-3; v_gene: TRBV7-9; CDR3nt: TGTGCCAGCAGCTTAGTTATACAGGGAGATACGCAGTATTTT; CDR3aa: CASSLVIQGDTQYF
d_gene: NA; abundance: once; j_gene: TRBJ1-4; v_gene: TRBV5-1; CDR3nt: TGCGCCAGCAGCTTTGCTGGACAGCTTAATGAAAAACTGTTTTTT; CDR3aa: CASSFAGQLNEKLFF
d_gene: TRBD2; abundance: NA; j_gene: TRBJ2-2; v_gene: TRBV4-1; CDR3nt: TGCGCCAGAAGAAAGCGGGAGGGCCTGAACACCGGGGAGCTGTTTTTT; CDR3aa: CARRKREGLNTGELFF
d_gene: TRBD1; abundance: NA; j_gene: TRBJ1-1; v_gene: TRBV18; CDR3nt: TGTGCCAGCTCACGAGGGACAGGCCACACTGAAGCTTTCTTT; CDR3aa: CASSRGTGHTEAFF
d_gene: NA; abundance: NA; j_gene: TRBJ1-1; v_gene: TRBV18; CDR3nt: TGTGCCAGCTCGTACAGGGTCTCGGACACTGAAGCTTTCTTT; CDR3aa: CASSYRVSDTEAFF
d_gene: TRBD2; abundance: NA; j_gene: TRBJ2-1; v_gene: TRBV10-3; CDR3nt: TGTGCCATCAGCCCGGGAGGGGAACGATACAATGAGCAGTTCTTC; CDR3aa: CAISPGGERYNEQFF
d_gene: NA; abundance: once; j_gene: TRBJ1-4; v_gene: TRBV9; CDR3nt: TGTGCCAGCAGCGCTTCGGCAGGCAGAGAAAAACTGTTTTTT; CDR3aa: CASSASAGREKLFF
d_gene: NA; abundance: NA; j_gene: TRBJ2-7; v_gene: TRBV5-6; CDR3nt: TGTGCCAGCAGCTTCCCAGGAGGTCTTAACGAGCAGTACTTC; CDR3aa: CASSFPGGLNEQYF
d_gene: TRBD1; abundance: once; j_gene: TRBJ1-2; v_gene: TRBV19; CDR3nt: TGTGCCAGTAGTATCGGGAGGACAGGGGCCAACTATGGCTACACCTTC; CDR3aa: CASSIGRTGANYGYTF
d_gene: NA; abundance: NA; j_gene: TRBJ2-1; v_gene: TRBV19; CDR3nt: TGTGCCACCAAGGCCCGGGACTCCTCCTACAATGAGCAGTTCTTC; CDR3aa: CATKARDSSYNEQFF
d_gene: TRBD2; abundance: NA; j_gene: TRBJ2-3; v_gene: TRBV3-1/TRBV3-2; CDR3nt: TGTGCCAGCAGCCAAGATGGGAGTCCGGGGACTAGCGGGGGTCTAGATACGCAGTATTTT; CDR3aa: CASSQDGSPGTSGGLDTQYF
d_gene: TRBD2; abundance: NA; j_gene: TRBJ2-1; v_gene: TRBV6-5; CDR3nt: TGTGCCAGCAGTACCGGGAGGGCCTACAATGAGCAGTTCTTC; CDR3aa: CASSTGRAYNEQFF
d_gene: NA; abundance: NA; j_gene: TRBJ2-3; v_gene: TRBV10-3; CDR3nt: TGTGCCATCAGTGAGTCGGAGGCGAGCACAGATACGCAGTATTTT; CDR3aa: CAISESEASTDTQYF
d_gene: NA; abundance: NA; j_gene: TRBJ1-3; v_gene: TRBV9; CDR3nt: TGTGCCAGCAGCGTAGGGCAGGGGACTGGAAACACCATATATTTT; CDR3aa: CASSVGQGTGNTIYF
d_gene: TRBD1; abundance: NA; j_gene: TRBJ1-2; v_gene: TRBV7-9; CDR3nt: TGTGCCAGCAACGGACAGGGAAACTATGGCTACACCTTC; CDR3aa: CASNGQGNYGYTF
d_gene: NA; abundance: NA; j_gene: TRBJ1-1; v_gene: TRBV30; CDR3nt: TGTGCCTGGAGTGTGGGGGGGAGTACAGGGCTAGCTTTCTTT; CDR3aa: CAWSVGGSTGLAFF
d_gene: NA; abundance: NA; j_gene: TRBJ1-5; v_gene: TRBV6-5; CDR3nt: TGTGCCACCGGGACACCGAATCAGCCCCAGCATTTT; CDR3aa: CATGTPNQPQHF
d_gene: TRBD1; abundance: NA; j_gene: TRBJ1-6; v_gene: TRBV10-2; CDR3nt: TGCGCCACAGGACAGGGATACGGTAATTCACCCCTCCACTTT; CDR3aa: CATGQGYGNSPLHF
d_gene: NA; abundance: once; j_gene: TRBJ1-5; v_gene: TRBV6-5; CDR3nt: TGTGCCAGCAGCTCCCCGGGTCCCAATCAGCCCCAGCATTTT; CDR3aa: CASSSPGPNQPQHF
d_gene: TRBD1; abundance: NA; j_gene: TRBJ1-6; v_gene: TRBV5-1; CDR3nt: TGCGCCAGCAGCTTGGGAGGACAGGGGTATTCACCCCTCCACTTT; CDR3aa: CASSLGGQGYSPLHF
d_gene: NA; abundance: NA; j_gene: TRBJ1-5; v_gene: TRBV24-1; CDR3nt: TGTGCCACCAGTGATAGGACACCGAATCAGCCCCAGCATTTT; CDR3aa: CATSDRTPNQPQHF
d_gene: NA; abundance: NA; j_gene: TRBJ1-1; v_gene: TRBV19; CDR3nt: TGTGCCAGTAGTATATCCGGGTGGCAGGGTTTGAACACTGAAGCTTTCTTT; CDR3aa: CASSISGWQGLNTEAFF
d_gene: TRBD2; abundance: NA; j_gene: TRBJ2-1; v_gene: TRBV7-6; CDR3nt: TGTGCCAGCAGCTTATGGGGGGGGGACAATGAGCAGTTCTTC; CDR3aa: CASSLWGGDNEQFF
d_gene: NA; abundance: once; j_gene: TRBJ2-1; v_gene: TRBV5-1; CDR3nt: TGCGCCAGCAGCTTGGCACCGGGGGTTTACAATGAGCAGTTCTTC; CDR3aa: CASSLAPGVYNEQFF
d_gene: NA; abundance: NA; j_gene: TRBJ1-3; v_gene: TRBV18; CDR3nt: TGTGCCAGCTCACCACCGCTATCGTCCTCTGGAAACACCATATATTTT; CDR3aa: CASSPPLSSSGNTIYF
d_gene: NA; abundance: NA; j_gene: TRBJ2-1; v_gene: TRBV5-1; CDR3nt: TGCGCCAGCAGCATAACGCTAGGATCAATTTACAATGAGCAGTTCTTC; CDR3aa: CASSITLGSIYNEQFF
d_gene: NA; abundance: few; j_gene: TRBJ2-7; v_gene: TRBV27; CDR3nt: TGTGCCAGCAGTTTACTACCTCCCCACGAGCAGTACTTC; CDR3aa: CASSLLPPHEQYF
d_gene: TRBD2; abundance: NA; j_gene: TRBJ2-7; v_gene: TRBV7-2; CDR3nt: TGTGCCAGCAGCTTCATGGGAGGGTCGGGTGAGCAGTACTTC; CDR3aa: CASSFMGGSGEQYF
d_gene: NA; abundance: NA; j_gene: TRBJ1-1; v_gene: TRBV12-3/TRBV12-4; CDR3nt: TGTGCCAGCGGAGAACAGGTGAACACTGAAGCTTTCTTT; CDR3aa: CASGEQVNTEAFF
d_gene: NA; abundance: NA; j_gene: TRBJ1-1; v_gene: TRBV5-6; CDR3nt: TGTGCCAGCGGAAATTTACGTAAGGGAGGCACTGAAGCTTTCTTT; CDR3aa: CASGNLRKGGTEAFF
d_gene: NA; abundance: NA; j_gene: TRBJ2-5; v_gene: TRBV18; CDR3nt: TGTGCCAGCTCAGCGGACACGGAAGAGACCCAGTACTTC; CDR3aa: CASSADTEETQYF
d_gene: TRBD2; abundance: NA; j_gene: TRBJ2-7; v_gene: TRBV14; CDR3nt: TGTGCCAGCAGCCATATCCGGGACTACTCCTACGAGCAGTACTTC; CDR3aa: CASSHIRDYSYEQYF
d_gene: TRBD1; abundance: NA; j_gene: TRBJ1-1; v_gene: TRBV10-1; CDR3nt: TGCGCCAGCGCGACTTCGCACAGGGGTGAAGCTTTCTTT; CDR3aa: CASATSHRGEAFF
d_gene: NA; abundance: NA; j_gene: TRBJ1-3; v_gene: TRBV6-5; CDR3nt: TGTGCCAGCAGTTACTCTGGCGGGCCTGGAAACACCATATATTTT; CDR3aa: CASSYSGGPGNTIYF
d_gene: TRBD1; abundance: NA; j_gene: TRBJ1-5; v_gene: TRBV27; CDR3nt: TGTGCCAGCAGTTCCCTAAAGGGGGCAAACCAGCCCCAGCATTTT; CDR3aa: CASSSLKGANQPQHF
d_gene: TRBD1; abundance: NA; j_gene: TRBJ1-5; v_gene: TRBV6-5; CDR3nt: TGTGCCAGCAGGTACAGGGGCAGCAATCAGCCCCAGCATTTT; CDR3aa: CASRYRGSNQPQHF
d_gene: TRBD1; abundance: NA; j_gene: TRBJ2-7; v_gene: TRBV19; CDR3nt: TGTGCCAGTAGCCCGGGACAGGGAACAGGCTACGAGCAGTACTTC; CDR3aa: CASSPGQGTGYEQYF
d_gene: NA; abundance: few; j_gene: TRBJ1-5; v_gene: TRBV3-1/TRBV3-2; CDR3nt: TGTGCCAGCAGCCAATGGTCAGAGGGTGGGGCCCAGCATTTT; CDR3aa: CASSQWSEGGAQHF
d_gene: TRBD2; abundance: NA; j_gene: TRBJ2-7; v_gene: TRBV13; CDR3nt: TGTGCCAGCAGCTTAGGGACTAGCGCAAATTACGAGCAGTACTTC; CDR3aa: CASSLGTSANYEQYF
d_gene: NA; abundance: NA; j_gene: TRBJ1-1; v_gene: TRBV30; CDR3nt: TGTGCCTCCGCTGAAGCTTTCTTT; CDR3aa: CASAEAFF
d_gene: NA; abundance: NA; j_gene: TRBJ1-1; v_gene: TRBV4-1; CDR3nt: TGCGCCAGCAGCCAAACTTTACGCAGGGTTGACACTGAAGCTTTCTTT; CDR3aa: CASSQTLRRVDTEAFF
d_gene: NA; abundance: NA; j_gene: TRBJ1-5; v_gene: TRBV5-1; CDR3nt: TGCGCCAGCAGCTTGGCGGGGAATCAGCCCCAGCATTTT; CDR3aa: CASSLAGNQPQHF
d_gene: NA; abundance: NA; j_gene: TRBJ2-1; v_gene: TRBV9; CDR3nt: TGTGCCAGCAGCCTCCCCCCTAGCGTCTCCTACAATGAGCAGTTCTTC; CDR3aa: CASSLPPSVSYNEQFF
d_gene: TRBD2; abundance: NA; j_gene: TRBJ2-1; v_gene: TRBV5-5; CDR3nt: TGTGCCAGCAGCTTGACTAGCGGTAATGAGCAGTTCTTC; CDR3aa: CASSLTSGNEQFF
d_gene: NA; abundance: NA; j_gene: TRBJ1-1; v_gene: TRBV21-1; CDR3nt: TGTGCCAGCAGCCAGACAGGGGGCGTATGCGGGGACGAAGCTTTCTTT; CDR3aa: CASSQTGGVCGDEAFF
d_gene: NA; abundance: NA; j_gene: TRBJ1-4; v_gene: TRBV5-4; CDR3nt: TGTGCCAGCAGCGATCGATTACAGGGAGAAAAACTGTTTTTT; CDR3aa: CASSDRLQGEKLFF
d_gene: TRBD2; abundance: NA; j_gene: TRBJ2-3; v_gene: TRBV10-3; CDR3nt: TGTGCCATCAGTGGGACTAGGGACACAGATACGCAGTATTTT; CDR3aa: CAISGTRDTDTQYF
d_gene: NA; abundance: once; j_gene: TRBJ2-1; v_gene: TRBV18; CDR3nt: TGTGCCAGCTCACCGTTAGGGACTCTTAGCTCCTACAATGAGCAGTTCTTC; CDR3aa: CASSPLGTLSSYNEQFF
d_gene: TRBD1; abundance: NA; j_gene: TRBJ1-4; v_gene: TRBV4-1; CDR3nt: TGCGCCAGCAGCCGCGGGCCGGGACAGGGAGGTGAAAAACTGTTTTTT; CDR3aa: CASSRGPGQGGEKLFF